At least ten counts were recorded for the clone carrying this T cell receptor beta chain. Antigen specificity is unknown. A 5'RACE template-switching step, the method used to make TCR cDNA, added a universal primer site and UMIs. TCRdb analysed the 5' RACE reads with MiXCR anew, one entry per CDR3 protein. Of under 350,000 distinct CDR3 sequences in the sample, approximately 4% were seen once. The sample is drawn from a study of T cells after yellow fever vaccination. The CDR3 is made up of 16 amino acids. CDR1 and CDR2 from the germline V gene are SGHTA and FQGNSA. V was pared by 4 bases and J by 5 bases, with 8 bases of the junction left unmatched. Findings and caveats of the study: Boosting was followed by the reappearance of most primary-vaccination clones (around 95% CD4, about 88% CD8). Within FACS-sorted repertoires, abundant clonotypes contaminating from the bulk population could be present.

The chain joins TRBV7-2 to TRBJ2-5; 12 positions agree with TRBD1. The source material was PBMCs, sampled 5 days after the yellow fever booster vaccination. This TCR was sampled from a man younger than 35 who received the YFV17D yellow fever vaccine. CDR3 region: CASSYGTGGGGETQYF. The CDR3 coding sequence is TGTGCCAGCAGCTACGGGACAGGGGGCGGGGGCGAGACCCAGTACTTC.